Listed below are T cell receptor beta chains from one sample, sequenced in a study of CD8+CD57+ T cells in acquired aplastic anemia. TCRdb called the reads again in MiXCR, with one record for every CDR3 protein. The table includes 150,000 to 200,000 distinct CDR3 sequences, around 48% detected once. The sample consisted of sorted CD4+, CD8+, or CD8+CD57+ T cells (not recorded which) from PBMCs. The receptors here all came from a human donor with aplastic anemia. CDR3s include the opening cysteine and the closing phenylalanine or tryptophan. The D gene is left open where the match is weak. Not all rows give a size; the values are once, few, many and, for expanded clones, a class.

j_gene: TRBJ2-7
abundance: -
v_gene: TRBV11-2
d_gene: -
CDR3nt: TGTGCCAGCAGCTTAGGTGTGACTACCACCTACGAGCAGTACTTC
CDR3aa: CASSLGVTTTYEQYF

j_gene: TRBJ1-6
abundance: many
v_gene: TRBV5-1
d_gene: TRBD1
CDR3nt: TGCGCCAGCAGCTTGGCCGGGGGACAGGGCGGTTCGCTCCTCCACTTT
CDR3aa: CASSLAGGQGGSLLHF

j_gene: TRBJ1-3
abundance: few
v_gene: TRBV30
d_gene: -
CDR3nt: TGTGCCTGGAGGGCCTCTGGAAACACCATATATTTT
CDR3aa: CAWRASGNTIYF

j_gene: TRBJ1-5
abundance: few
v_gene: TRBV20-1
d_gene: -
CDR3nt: TGCAGTGCCCTCGGGGGATTCGGCAATCAGCCCCAGCATTTT
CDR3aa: CSALGGFGNQPQHF

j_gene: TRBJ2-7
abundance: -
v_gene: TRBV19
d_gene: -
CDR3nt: TGTGCCAGTAGTATTGGGGACGATGCCTACGAGCAGTACTTC
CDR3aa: CASSIGDDAYEQYF

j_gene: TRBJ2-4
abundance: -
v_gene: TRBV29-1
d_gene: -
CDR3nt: TGCAGCGTTGGACCTCCTGCAGCGGGAAACATTCAGTACTTC
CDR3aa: CSVGPPAAGNIQYF

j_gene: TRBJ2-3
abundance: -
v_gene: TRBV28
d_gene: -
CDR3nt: TGTGCCAGCTTTAGACGGGAACACCTTGGGAATACGCAGTATTTT
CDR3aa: CASFRREHLGNTQYF

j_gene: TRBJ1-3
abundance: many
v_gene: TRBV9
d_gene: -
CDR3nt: TGTGCCAGCAGCGTAGGCGACCGATCCCTGCACACCATATATTTT
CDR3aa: CASSVGDRSLHTIYF

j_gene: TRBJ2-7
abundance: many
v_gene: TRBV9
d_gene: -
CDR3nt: TGTGCCAGCAGCGTAGCAGGGGACGTACACGAGCAGTACTTC
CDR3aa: CASSVAGDVHEQYF

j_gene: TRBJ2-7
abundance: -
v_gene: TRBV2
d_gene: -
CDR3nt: TGTGCCAGCTCCGTCGCGGGGACCAACTACGAGCAGTACTTC
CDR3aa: CASSVAGTNYEQYF

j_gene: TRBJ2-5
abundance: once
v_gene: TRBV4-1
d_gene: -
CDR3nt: TGCGCCAGCAGCCAAGAACAGGGGGGGCGGGAGACCCAGTACTTC
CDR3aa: CASSQEQGGRETQYF

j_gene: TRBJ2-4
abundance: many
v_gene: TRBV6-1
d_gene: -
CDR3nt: TGTGCCAGCAGTCAGGGGAACATTCAGTACTTC
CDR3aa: CASSQGNIQYF

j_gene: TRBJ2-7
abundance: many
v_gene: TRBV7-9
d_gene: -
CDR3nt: TGTGCCAGCAGCTTAGCCTCTGGGATACGAGAGCAGTACTTC
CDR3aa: CASSLASGIREQYF

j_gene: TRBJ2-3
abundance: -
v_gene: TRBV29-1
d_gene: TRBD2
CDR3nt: TGCAGCGTTTACCCCGGGACTAGCGGCACAGATACGCAGTATTTT
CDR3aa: CSVYPGTSGTDTQYF

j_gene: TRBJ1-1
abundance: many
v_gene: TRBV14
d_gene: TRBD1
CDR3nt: TGTGCCAGCAGCCGGAACAGGGGACAAGTAAACACTGAAGCTTTCTTT
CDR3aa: CASSRNRGQVNTEAFF

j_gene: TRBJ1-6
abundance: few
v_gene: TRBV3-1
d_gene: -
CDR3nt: TGTGCCAGCAGCCTACAGGGAGATAATTCACCCCTCCACTTT
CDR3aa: CASSLQGDNSPLHF

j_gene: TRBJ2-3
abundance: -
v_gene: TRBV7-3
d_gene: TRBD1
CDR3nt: TGTGCCAGCAGCTTAAGTACAGGGGGCACAGATACGCAGTATTTT
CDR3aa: CASSLSTGGTDTQYF

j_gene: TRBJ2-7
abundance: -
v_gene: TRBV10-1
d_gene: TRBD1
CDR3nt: TGCGCCAGCAGTAGGGACAGGGAAGGGCAGGACGAGCAGTACTTC
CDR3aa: CASSRDREGQDEQYF

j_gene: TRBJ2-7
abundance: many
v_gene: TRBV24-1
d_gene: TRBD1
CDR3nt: TGTGCCACCAGTGACGAGGACAGGCGCGAGCAGTACTTC
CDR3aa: CATSDEDRREQYF

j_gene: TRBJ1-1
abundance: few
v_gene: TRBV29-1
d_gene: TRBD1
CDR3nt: TGCAGCGTTGGAAGGGGGCAAAACACTGAAGCTTTCTTT
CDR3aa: CSVGRGQNTEAFF

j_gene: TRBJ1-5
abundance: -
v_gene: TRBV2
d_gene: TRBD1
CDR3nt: TGTGCCAGCGGACAGGGGCCTCAGCCCCAGCATTTT
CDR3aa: CASGQGPQPQHF

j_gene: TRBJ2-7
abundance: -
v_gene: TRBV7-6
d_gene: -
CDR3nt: TGTGCCAGCAGTTTTACCGCGGCCACCTACGAGCAGTACTTC
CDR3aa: CASSFTAATYEQYF

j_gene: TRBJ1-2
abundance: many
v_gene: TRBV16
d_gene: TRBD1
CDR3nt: TGTGCCAGCAGCCAATCGAAGGGGGCTGGCTACACCTTC
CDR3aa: CASSQSKGAGYTF

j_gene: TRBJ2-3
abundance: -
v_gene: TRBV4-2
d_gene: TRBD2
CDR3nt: TGTGCCAGCAGCCAAGACGGGACTAGCGGAACCACAGATACGCAGTATTTT
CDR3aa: CASSQDGTSGTTDTQYF

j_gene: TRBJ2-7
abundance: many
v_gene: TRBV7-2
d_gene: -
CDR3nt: TGTGCCAGCAGCCCGCAGGGTGCCGAGCAGTACTTC
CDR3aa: CASSPQGAEQYF

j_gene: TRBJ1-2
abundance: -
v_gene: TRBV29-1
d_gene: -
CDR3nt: TGCAGCGTCGGCAACATAGATCCCGCCTATGGCTACACCTTC
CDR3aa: CSVGNIDPAYGYTF

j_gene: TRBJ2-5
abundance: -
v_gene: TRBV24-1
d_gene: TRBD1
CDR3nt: TGTGCCACCAGTGATATTCAGGGGGTAGAGACCCAGTACTTC
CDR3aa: CATSDIQGVETQYF

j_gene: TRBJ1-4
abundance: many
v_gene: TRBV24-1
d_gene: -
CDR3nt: TGTGCCACCAGTGATGGTGGAACTAATGAAAAACTGTTTTTT
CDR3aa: CATSDGGTNEKLFF

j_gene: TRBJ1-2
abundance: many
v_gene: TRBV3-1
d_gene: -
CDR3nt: TGTGCCAGCAGCCAACGGGCGAGTGGCTACACCTTC
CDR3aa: CASSQRASGYTF

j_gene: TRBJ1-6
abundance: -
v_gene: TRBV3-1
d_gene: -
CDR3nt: TGTGCCAGCAGCCAAGGGACGACGGGTTCACCCCTCCACTTT
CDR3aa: CASSQGTTGSPLHF

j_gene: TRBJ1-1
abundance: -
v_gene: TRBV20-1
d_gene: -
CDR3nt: TGCAGTGCTAGGCCGGGGGCCGAAGCTTTCTTT
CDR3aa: CSARPGAEAFF

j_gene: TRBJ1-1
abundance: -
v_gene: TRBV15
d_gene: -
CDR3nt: TGTGCCACCAGCAGAGACATCATGAACGCTGAAGCTTTCTTT
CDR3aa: CATSRDIMNAEAFF

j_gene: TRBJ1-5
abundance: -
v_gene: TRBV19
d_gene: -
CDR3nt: TGTGCCAGCACCCCCCGGGGATGGAGTCAGCCCCAGCATTTT
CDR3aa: CASTPRGWSQPQHF

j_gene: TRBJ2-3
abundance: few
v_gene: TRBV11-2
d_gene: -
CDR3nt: TGTGCCAGCAGCTTGACAGTGGGTAGAGGGGATACGCAGTATTTT
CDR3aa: CASSLTVGRGDTQYF

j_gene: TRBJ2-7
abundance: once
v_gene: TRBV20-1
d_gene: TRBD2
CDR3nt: TGCAGTGCAACGCCCGGGAGGGTTGGAGAGACCCAAGGTAGCGGGGGCGAGCAGTACTTC
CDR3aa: CSATPGRVGETQGSGGEQYF

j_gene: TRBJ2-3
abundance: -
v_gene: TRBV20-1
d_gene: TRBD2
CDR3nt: TGCAGTGCTCCACCCTCGACTAGCGGGGTGATCAGGGGCACAGATACGCAGTATTTT
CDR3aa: CSAPPSTSGVIRGTDTQYF

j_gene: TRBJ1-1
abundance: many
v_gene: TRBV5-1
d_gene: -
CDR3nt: TGCGCCAGCAGCAGCATGAACACTGAAGCTTTCTTT
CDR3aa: CASSSMNTEAFF

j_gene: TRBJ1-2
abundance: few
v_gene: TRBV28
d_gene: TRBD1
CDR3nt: TGTGCCAGCAGTCCTCACCCAGGACAGGGGGCGCATGGCTACACCTTC
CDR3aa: CASSPHPGQGAHGYTF

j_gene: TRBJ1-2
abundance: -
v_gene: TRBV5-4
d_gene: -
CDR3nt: TGTGCCAGCAGCCCGGCTGGGGGCTACACCTTC
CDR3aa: CASSPAGGYTF

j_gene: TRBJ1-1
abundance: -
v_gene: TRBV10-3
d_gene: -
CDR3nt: TGTGCCACCTTTACGGGGGGGCGCACTGAAGCTTTCTTT
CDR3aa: CATFTGGRTEAFF

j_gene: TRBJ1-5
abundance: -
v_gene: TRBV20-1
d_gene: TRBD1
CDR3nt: TGCAGTGCTATAGACAGGGGGCTAGGGCAGCCCCAGCATTTT
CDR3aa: CSAIDRGLGQPQHF

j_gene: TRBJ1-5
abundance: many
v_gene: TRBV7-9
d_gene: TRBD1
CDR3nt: TGTGCCAGCAGCTTGGGAGACAGGGGTCGCAATCAGCCCCAGCATTTT
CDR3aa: CASSLGDRGRNQPQHF

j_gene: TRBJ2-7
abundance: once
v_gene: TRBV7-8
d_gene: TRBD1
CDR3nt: TGTGCCAGCAGCTACCTACAGGGGGAGCAGTACTTC
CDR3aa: CASSYLQGEQYF